The next 27 T cell receptor beta chains were all read from a single sample in a study of human T cells and chemical hapten exposure. TCRdb independently ran MiXCR on the RACE reads; one entry per CDR3 protein. The sample lists some 70,000 distinct CDR3 sequences, 32% occurring once. Time point reported: patch test 1, 2 weeks after DPC sensitization. Treatment described: therapeutic diphenylcyclopropenone sensitization with weekly scalp DPC. This specimen consisted of whole blood, obtained in connection with sensitization to the hapten diphenylcyclopropenone (DPC). Receptors originate from a man aged 35 to 55 with alopecia areata. Some clones in this sample may be carry-over from other donors' samples.

There are a few counts of this clonotype. The chain carries TRBV4-1 and TRBJ2-3; 7 bases fit TRBD2. The V gene end was trimmed by 4 bases and the J gene end by 0 bases; junction bases not matched to a gene: 10. Per germline, CDR1 MGHRA and CDR2 YSYEKL. This CDR3 comprises 17 residues. CDR3 region: CASSLPGGDPSTDTQYF. In nucleotides, the CDR3 is TGCGCCAGCAGCCTCCCTGGGGGGGACCCTAGCACAGATACGCAGTATTTT.

The chain couples TRBV20-1 to TRBJ2-2, with TRBD2 as a possible D gene (5 bases). V lost 8 bases to trimming and J lost 7 bases, with 20 bases between them. Germline V gene sequence: CDR1 DFQATT, CDR2 SNEGSKA (reference sequence). CDR3 length: 14 amino acids. CDR3 region: CSPQRKDRNGELFF. In nucleotides, the CDR3 is TGCAGTCCACAGCGGAAGGATAGAAACGGGGAGCTGTTTTTT.

This rearrangement joins TRBV7-2 to TRBJ2-3, with a weak D call TRBD2 (6 bases). Between the trimmed V and J ends, which lost 5 bases and 0 bases, there was a span of 12 bases. The CDR3 spans 15 residues. Germline V gene sequence: CDR1 SGHTA, CDR2 FQGNSA. CDR3 bases: TGTGCCAGCAGCCTAAGCGGGCACAGCACAGATACGCAGTATTTT. Translation gives CASSLSGHSTDTQYF.

The J gene is TRBJ1-1, the V gene TRBV6-1; D is perhaps TRBD1 (5 bases). Germline V gives CDR1 MNHNS, CDR2 SASEGT. The V and J ends lost 4 bases and 0 bases respectively, with 9 bases between them. The CDR3 covers 14 residues. This chain's CDR3 is CASSGDFLNTEAFF. The CDR3 nucleotides are TGTGCCAGCAGTGGGGACTTCCTGAACACTGAAGCTTTCTTT.

This clonotype was seen only a few times. The chain carries TRBV6-5 and TRBJ2-3; no clear D. This CDR3 is 11 amino acids long. CDR1 and CDR2 from the germline V gene are MNHEY and SVGAGI. Trimming shortened V by 5 bases and J by 8 bases, and 8 bases separated the two germline ends. The CDR3 bases are TGTGCCAGCAGTGCTGTTGGTACGCAGTATTTT. It yields the protein CASSAVGTQYF.

This clonotype was picked up a small number of times. The chain uses TRBV9 and TRBJ1-1; 9 positions match TRBD1. The V gene's germline CDR1 is SGDLS and CDR2 YYNGEE. Germline trimming cut 1 base from V and 4 bases from J; bases unmatched to any gene: 5. CDR3 length: 15 amino acids. This CDR3 is CASSVSGTGSTEAFF. In DNA, the CDR3 is TGTGCCAGCAGCGTAAGCGGGACAGGGTCCACTGAAGCTTTCTTT.

There are a few counts of this clonotype. The chain carries TRBV10-3 and TRBJ2-1; possibly TRBD1 or TRBD2 for D (5 bases each). Per germline, CDR1 ENHRY and CDR2 SYGVKD. The CDR3 runs to 15 residues. The germline V and J ends were trimmed by 3 bases and 7 bases, with 16 bases remaining between them. The CDR3 DNA reads TGTGCCATCAGTGATCCGGGACGGTGGGCAAATGAGCAGTTCTTC. Its translation is CAISDPGRWANEQFF.

The table lists this clonotype with a few counts. The gene calls are TRBV18 and TRBJ2-5; possible D gene TRBD1, 5 bases. CDR1 KGHSH and CDR2 LQKENI come from the germline V gene. Trimming left V 1 base short and J 1 base short, with 13 bases between. The CDR3 spans 16 residues. The CDR3 spells CASSPLARQGQETQYF. CDR3 bases: TGTGCCAGCTCACCACTGGCGAGGCAGGGCCAAGAGACCCAGTACTTC.

There are a few counts of this clonotype. This chain joins TRBV5-1 and TRBJ1-4; TRBD1 is a possible D gene (5 bases). Per the germline V gene, CDR1 is SGHRS and CDR2 is YFSETQ. The V end was cut by 4 bases, the J end by 5 bases, with 12 bases between. The CDR3 is made up of 14 amino acids. The CDR3 loop reads CASSRDSTNEKLFF. The DNA for the CDR3 is TGCGCCAGCAGCCGCGACAGCACGAATGAAAAACTGTTTTTT.

The chain joins TRBV6-5 to TRBJ2-1, with 9 bases identical to TRBD1. The germline V gene encodes CDR1 MNHEY and CDR2 SVGAGI. V was clipped by 0 bases and J by 8 bases; unmatched bases: 5. The CDR3 runs 15 residues. CDR3 loop: CASSYSGQGTHEQFF. The CDR3 DNA follows: TGTGCCAGCAGTTACTCGGGACAGGGTACTCATGAGCAGTTCTTC.

This clonotype was seen a handful of times. J is TRBJ2-1 and V is TRBV20-1; 7 bases line up with TRBD2. This CDR3 is built from 16 residues. Looked up from germline, CDR1 is DFQATT and CDR2 is SNEGSKA (reference sequence). Germline trimming cut 1 base from V and 5 bases from J; bases unmatched to any gene: 11. CDR3 coding DNA: TGCAGTGCTAGAGTAGCGGGCTCCCTTGAGGACAATGAGCAGTTCTTC. As protein: CSARVAGSLEDNEQFF.

This chain links TRBV29-1 with TRBJ1-1; TRBD1 might be the D (5 bases). CDR1 and CDR2 from the germline V gene are SQVTM and ANQGSEA. The length of the CDR3 is 12 residues. With 0 bases removed from V and 7 bases from J, the gap between germline ends came to 9 bases. In DNA form, the CDR3 reads TGCAGCGTTGAAGAGGGGCTAGGTGAAGCTTTCTTT. It is translated as CSVEEGLGEAFF.

This sequence joins TRBV24-1 and TRBJ1-2; D unclear. The V and J ends lost 10 bases and 3 bases respectively, with 11 bases between them. The CDR3 covers 12 residues. The V gene's germline CDR1 is KGHDR and CDR2 SFDVKD. The CDR3 here is CATMDGYYGYTF. CDR3 nucleotide sequence: TGTGCCACTATGGACGGCTACTATGGCTACACCTTC.

The gene calls are TRBV3-1 and TRBJ2-3; D may be TRBD2 (6 bases). V dropped 11 bases and J dropped 1 base, with 13 bases sitting between them. The CDR3 loop spans 13 amino acids. Germline assignment: CDR1 LGHDT and CDR2 YNNKEL (reference sequence). The CDR3 loop reads CAAGTQRTDTQYF. In DNA, the CDR3 is TGTGCCGCCGGGACTCAGCGCACAGATACGCAGTATTTT.

This clonotype was counted a few times. The V call is TRBV9, the J call TRBJ2-7; the match to TRBD2 covers 9 bases. V trimming: 0 bases; J trimming: 3 bases; junction bases outside the gene matches: 7. The CDR3 sequence is 16 residues long. Germline V gene lookup returns CDR1 SGDLS and CDR2 YYNGEE. The CDR3 nucleotides are TGTGCCAGCAGCGTAGCTGCTAGCGGGGCGTACTACGAGCAGTACTTC. Amino acids: CASSVAASGAYYEQYF.

The rearrangement links TRBV6-5 to TRBJ2-1; D possibly matches TRBD1 or TRBD2 (5 bases each). The V gene's germline CDR1 is MNHEY and CDR2 SVGAGI. The CDR3 is 14 amino acids. V was clipped by 5 bases and J by 8 bases, with 16 bases between them. CDR3 DNA: TGTGCCAGCAGTCTTCTGTGGGGGAAGGATGAGCAGTTCTTC. Its translation is CASSLLWGKDEQFF.

The chain links TRBV2 to TRBJ1-5; TRBD1 might be the D (6 bases). The germline gives CDR1 SNHLY, CDR2 FYNNEI. The CDR3 length is 14 residues. The germline V and J ends were trimmed by 6 bases and 7 bases, with 16 bases remaining between them. The CDR3 is CASRNRALNQPQHF. CDR3 in DNA: TGTGCCAGCAGGAACAGGGCTCTGAACCAGCCCCAGCATTTT.

With regard to this clonotype: This may be a read error: a much more frequent sequence differs by one nucleotide. The rearrangement uses TRBV4-3 and TRBJ1-6; TRBD1 matches 12 bases. The CDR3 extends over 16 amino acids. The germline CDR1 and CDR2 sequences are LGHNA and YSLEER. CDR3 amino acids: CASSQAGTGGRSPPHF. The CDR3 DNA sequence: TGCGCCAGCAGCCAAGCCGGGACAGGGGGCAGGTCACCCCCCCACTTT.

The V call is TRBV12-3 or TRBV12-4, the J call TRBJ1-2; 8 nucleotides align to TRBD1. The CDR3 is 14 residues long. The V and J ends lost 3 bases and 8 bases, in that order; junction bases with no gene match: 8. CDR3 sequence reads: CASSFDRGRLGYTF. The DNA of the CDR3 is TGTGCCAGCAGTTTCGACAGGGGACGTCTGGGCTACACCTTC.

The chain uses TRBV10-2 and TRBJ2-1; 10 nucleotides match TRBD2. The CDR3 has 15 amino acids. J gave up 1 base and V 6 bases, and 3 bases lay outside the gene matches. Germline CDR1 is WSHSY and CDR2 is SAAADI. This CDR3 reads CASSTSGASYNEQFF. CDR3 coding DNA: TGCGCCAGCAGCACTAGCGGGGCGTCCTACAATGAGCAGTTCTTC.

The chain joins TRBV7-9 to TRBJ1-3; TRBD1 matches 7 bases. V lost 1 base and J lost 2; bases outside the gene matches: 5. The length of the CDR3 is 16 residues. Germline CDR1 and CDR2: SEHNR and FQNEAQ (reference sequence). The CDR3 loop is CASSLEGAPPGNTIYF. CDR3 coding DNA: TGTGCCAGCAGCTTAGAGGGGGCCCCCCCTGGAAACACCATATATTTT.

The chain carries TRBV4-1 and TRBJ1-6; 7 bases match TRBD1. There are 16 residues in the CDR3. The V segment lost 7 bases and the J segment 8 bases; nucleotides outside the gene matches: 14. Per germline, CDR1 MGHRA and CDR2 YSYEKL. The CDR3 loop is CASMGSGGQKDSPLHF. CDR3 sequence (DNA): TGCGCCAGCATGGGATCGGGGGGACAGAAAGATTCACCCCTCCACTTT.

In its sample, this clonotype was seen a few times. The chain carries TRBV28 and TRBJ1-3; D is possibly TRBD1 (5 bases). The germline V gene has CDR1 MDHEN and CDR2 SYDVKM. The CDR3 is 18 amino acids. Trimming shortened V by 4 bases and J by 2 bases, and 21 bases separated the two germline ends. This chain's CDR3 is CASSSPLGGGETGNTIYF. DNA of the CDR3: TGTGCCAGCAGTTCGCCTCTGGGTGGGGGGGAGACTGGAAACACCATATATTTT.

The table lists this clonotype with a few counts. The chain is built from TRBV6-5 and TRBJ2-7; 10 nucleotides agree with TRBD1. CDR1 MNHEY and CDR2 SVGAGI come from the germline V gene. Losses at the gene ends were 4 bases for V and 0 bases for J; bases not matched to a gene: 6. The CDR3 consists of 16 residues. DNA for the CDR3: TGTGCCAGCAGTTTCCGCCGGGACAGGGGCTCCTACGAGCAGTACTTC. Its protein is CASSFRRDRGSYEQYF.

The chain employs TRBV7-2 and TRBJ1-1; D is ambiguous. V gave up 1 base and J gave up 4 bases, with 10 bases separating them. The CDR3 has 14 residues. Per the germline V gene, CDR1 is SGHTA and CDR2 is FQGNSA. As DNA, the CDR3 is TGTGCCAGCAGCTTAGTCATGCTGGGCACTGAAGCTTTCTTT. Its protein product is CASSLVMLGTEAFF.

V usage is TRBV28 and J usage is TRBJ2-3; 7 bases match TRBD2. The V segment lost 6 bases and the J segment 0 bases; nucleotides outside the gene matches: 9. The CDR3 totals 16 residues. In germline, CDR1 is MDHEN, CDR2 SYDVKM. CDR3 nucleotides: TGTGCCAGCAGAGCTCCGGGACTAACTAGCACAGATACGCAGTATTTT. Translating it yields CASRAPGLTSTDTQYF.

This clonotype was observed a few times. The chain joins TRBV12-3 or TRBV12-4 to TRBJ2-3, with 9 bases identical to TRBD1. After removal of 5 bases from V and 6 bases from J, the junction contained 12 bases not matched to a gene. The CDR3 length is 16 residues. The CDR3 nucleotides read TGTGCCAGCAGTCCCCGACAGGGGGGGGGAGCTGATACGCAGTATTTT. Encoded protein: CASSPRQGGGADTQYF.